This TCR beta chain was captured by sequencing in a study of blood T cells in healthy people across ages. The CDR3 spans 16 residues. Unmatched junction bases numbered 9, after V lost 4 bases and J lost 8 bases. Germline CDR1 is MGHRA and CDR2 is YSYEKL. This clonotype came up a few times. No antigen is known for it. Ranging in age from roughly 6 to 90, the donors were healthy Caucasian individuals from Russia. Together with a sample-barcoded 5' primer, a J-beta primer mix was included in a second PCR lasting about 7 to 12 cycles. Sequencing recovered at least 3 million CDR3-containing paired-end reads from each sample. MiXCR, run by TCRdb on the 5' RACE reads, gives a single entry per CDR3 protein. The sample lists 780,000 or so distinct CDR3 sequences; 20% to 25% were seen once. Whole-study results and caveats: Both higher diversity and more naive CD4+ cells marked long-lived donors when set against aged donors. Donor CMV status was unknown, possibly confounding expanded clonotype changes.

These data also featured in a second study, about T cells of mothers and their children.

The sequence was collected from a boy between 10 and 17 years old in good health. The gene calls are TRBV4-1 and TRBJ2-1; TRBD2 matches 12 bases. The material sequenced was blood. The CDR3 region has the DNA TGCGCCAGCAGCCGGATAGCTAGCGGGAGGGACGATGAGCAGTTCTTC. Translated: CASSRIASGRDDEQFF.